This TCR beta chain was profiled in a study of shared clonotypes between healthy human individuals. Trimming cost V 2 bases and J 4 bases, with 17 bases left between them. The CDR3 extends over 16 amino acids. Germline V gene sequence: CDR1 SGHTA, CDR2 FQGTGA. Genomic DNA from each subset was divided evenly over several immunoSEQ plates. Data came from immunoSEQ multiplex PCR; TCRdb stores just in-frame clones and leaves some out. The data hold 1,400,000 or so clones, with 98% observed a single time. Sequenced material: naive CD4+ T cells sorted from blood. Subset in this sample: CD45RA+ positively selected. The J gene is TRBJ2-5, the V gene TRBV7-3; maybe TRBD1 (7 bases). The TCR sequence derives from a man in his thirties or forties in good health. The CDR3 here is CASSLVGGTAGETQYF. The CDR3 region has the DNA TGTGCCAGCAGCTTAGTAGGCGGGACAGCCGGAGAGACCCAGTACTTC.